This TCR beta chain was sequenced during a study of shared clonotypes between healthy human individuals. Study in general: Each donor had three CD4 naive, three CD4 memory, two CD8 naive and one CD8 memory plate.

Trimming stripped 5 bases from V and 2 bases from J, with 12 bases between. CDR3 length equals 14 residues. From germline, CDR1 is MDHEN and CDR2 SYDVKM. Source study methods: In the immunoSEQ data, sequences were junction-only and lacked quality scores, so filtering differed. Measured with immunoSEQ multiplex PCR; TCRdb has only the in-frame clones, and not every one. V and J calls and clone size are copied from that table; D and trimming were computed from the DNA. This sample has some 1 million clones, with 60% to 80% found just once. Study findings and constraints: Researchers found naive subsets generally carried larger estimated richness than memory subsets.

As regards this clone: The antigen remains undetermined.

Sequenced material: memory CD4+ T cells sorted from blood. Subset specified: CD45RA-negative fraction. The chain links TRBV28 to TRBJ2-5; D is uncertain. The source is a man between 18 and 29 years old in good health. CDR3 region: CASSAPTQQETQYF. CDR3 DNA sequence: TGTGCCAGCAGTGCTCCCACACAGCAAGAGACCCAGTACTTC. The variable domain in full, completed from reference TRBV28 and TRBJ2-5, reads DVKVTQSSRYLVKRTGEKVFLECVQDMDHENMFWYRQDPGLGLRLIYFSYDVKMKEKGDIPEGYSVSREKKERFSLILESASTNQTSMYLCASSAPTQQETQYFGPGTRLLVL.